These 21 T cell receptor beta chains share one sample of origin, sequenced in a study of blood T cells in healthy people across ages. The authors ran a second PCR of about 6 to 11 cycles using a sample-barcoded 5' primer and a J-beta primer mix. MiXCR, applied by TCRdb to the 5' RACE reads, yields one record per CDR3 protein. The table has 850,000 to 1,000,000 distinct CDR3 sequences, 45% to 50% seen once. The sequencing input was blood. The receptors stem from a man aged 25 to 40 in good health.

CDR3 DNA: TGCAGTGCTAGAGATCCAGCAAACAACTATGGCTACACCTTC. The encoded protein is CSARDPANNYGYTF. The rearrangement links TRBV20-1 to TRBJ1-2; D not resolved. The V and J ends lost 0 bases and 2 bases respectively, with 10 bases between them. CDR1 and CDR2 (germline): DFQATT, SNEGSKA (reference sequence). The CDR3 is made up of 14 amino acids.

The chain uses TRBV2 and TRBJ2-5; 7 bases are a match to TRBD1. Germline CDR1 and CDR2: SNHLY and FYNNEI. This CDR3 is built from 15 residues. Trimming took 6 bases from V and 4 from J; bases not matched to a gene: 11. Here the CDR3 reads CASSAGTVAGETQYF. The CDR3 DNA sequence: TGTGCCAGCAGCGCCGGGACAGTGGCTGGAGAGACCCAGTACTTC.

This clonotype has just a few counts. The rearrangement links TRBV10-3 to TRBJ1-2, with 7 nucleotides matching TRBD1. V dropped 5 bases and J dropped 5; count of bases not matched to a gene: 11. Germline V gene sequence: CDR1 ENHRY, CDR2 SYGVKD. CDR3 length: 15 residues. CDR3 amino acids: CAISPLTGATYGYTF. The CDR3 region has the DNA TGTGCCATCAGTCCCTTAACAGGGGCAACATATGGCTACACCTTC.

This clonotype has just a few counts. CDR3 in amino acids: CASSPSGRESYEQYF. In DNA form, the CDR3 reads TGTGCCAGCAGTCCCTCGGGCAGGGAGTCCTACGAGCAGTACTTC. J is TRBJ2-7 and V is TRBV27, with D perhaps assigned TRBD1 or TRBD2 (5 bases each). This CDR3 contains 15 residues. Germline V lookup: CDR1 MNHEY, CDR2 SMNVEV (reference sequence). With 5 bases removed from V and 1 base from J, the gap between germline ends came to 15 bases.

The chain has TRBV10-3 and TRBJ2-3; D is possibly TRBD2 (5 bases). Trimming took off 8 bases at V and 4 bases at J, with 19 bases between the two ends. This CDR3 has 15 amino acids. Germline V gene lookup returns CDR1 ENHRY and CDR2 SYGVKD. CDR3: CAIAGGSRRSDTQYF. The CDR3 DNA reads TGTGCCATCGCGGGCGGGTCTCGTCGATCAGATACGCAGTATTTT.

The chain is built from TRBV27 and TRBJ1-1; possibly TRBD1 for D (6 bases). The CDR3 has 16 residues. The V and J ends lost 3 bases and 4 bases respectively, with 18 bases between them. CDR1 is MNHEY and CDR2 is SMNVEV in the germline V gene (reference sequence). DNA of the CDR3: TGTGCCAGCAGTTTCTACCGGGACACCCCTTCCACTGAAGCTTTCTTT. Translating it yields CASSFYRDTPSTEAFF.

This clonotype was seen a handful of times. This chain uses TRBV11-2 with TRBJ2-7, with 9 bases lining up with TRBD1. Germline CDR1 SGHAT, CDR2 FQNNGV. Germline trimming cut 1 base from V and 6 bases from J; bases unmatched to any gene: 7. This CDR3 has 15 amino acids. CDR3 amino acids: CASSLVRTGASEQYF. The CDR3 coding sequence is TGTGCCAGCAGCTTAGTAAGGACAGGGGCCTCCGAGCAGTACTTC.

This clonotype was observed a handful of times. V usage is TRBV7-9 and J usage is TRBJ2-3; tentatively, D is TRBD1 (6 bases). Germline-derived CDR1 and CDR2 are SEHNR and FQNEAQ (reference sequence). Trimming removed 2 bases at V and 1 base at J, with 7 bases between. The CDR3 extends over 14 amino acids. The CDR3 spells CASSLKGGTDTQYF. As DNA, the CDR3 is TGTGCCAGCAGCTTAAAGGGGGGCACAGATACGCAGTATTTT.

The rearrangement joins TRBV29-1 to TRBJ1-2; D unclear. The CDR3 runs to 14 residues. Germline V CDR1 and CDR2: SQVTM, ANQGSEA. V lost 6 bases to trimming and J lost 1 base, with 15 bases between them. The CDR3 sequence is CSVLGGRNNYGYTF. CDR3 DNA sequence: TGCAGCGTCCTAGGAGGCAGAAATAACTATGGCTACACCTTC.

The V call is TRBV4-1, the J call TRBJ2-3; D is unclear. V lost 2 bases and J 8 bases, leaving 14 bases between the germline ends. Germline assignment: CDR1 MGHRA and CDR2 YSYEKL. CDR3 length: 14 amino acids. The CDR3 bases are TGCGCCAGCAGCCAACTACTTTACGTGGGTACGCAGTATTTT. Translating gives CASSQLLYVGTQYF.

This clonotype showed up many times. Germline is not matched at one junction end, which may reflect a read error. The J gene is TRBJ2-7, the V gene TRBV29-1, with TRBD2 matching 7 bases. The CDR3 extends over 13 amino acids. The germline V gene has CDR1 SQVTM and CDR2 ANQGSEA. CDR3 in amino acids: CSVEGLAAYEQYF. The CDR3, as DNA: TGCAGCGTCGAAGGCCTAGCGGCCTACGAGCAGTACTTC.

The rearrangement joins TRBV27 to TRBJ1-5, with 7 bases that match TRBD1. CDR3 size: 15 residues. Germline values: CDR1 MNHEY, CDR2 SMNVEV (reference sequence). J gave up 6 bases and V 2 bases, and 7 bases lay outside the gene matches. For the CDR3, the DNA is TGTGCCAGCAGTTTACAACAGGGGAGAGGTCAGCCCCAGCATTTT. It encodes CASSLQQGRGQPQHF.

This chain connects TRBV20-1 to TRBJ2-7; D might be TRBD1 (6 bases). Trimming cost V 2 bases and J 4 bases, with 12 bases left between them. Per germline, CDR1 DFQATT and CDR2 SNEGSKA (reference sequence). This CDR3 has 13 residues. The CDR3 region is CSARIQGQYEQYF. In DNA form, the CDR3 reads TGCAGTGCTAGAATTCAGGGGCAGTACGAGCAGTACTTC.

The rearrangement joins TRBV12-3 or TRBV12-4 to TRBJ2-2, with 7 bases fitting TRBD2. Trimming at V came to 2 bases and at J to 1 base, leaving 1 base not matched to a gene. CDR3 length equals 15 residues. In DNA form, the CDR3 reads TGTGCCAGCAGTTTAAAGCGGGGGAACACCGGGGAGCTGTTTTTT. Amino acids: CASSLKRGNTGELFF.

This clonotype was recorded a few times. CDR3 loop: CASMGLAGRGGQFF. Here the CDR3 DNA reads TGTGCCAGCATGGGACTAGCGGGAAGGGGGGGGCAGTTCTTC. The J gene is TRBJ2-1, the V gene TRBV28; 13 positions agree with TRBD2. CDR1 MDHEN and CDR2 SYDVKM come from the germline V gene. V shed 7 bases and J 12 bases; nucleotides not matched to a gene: 9. This CDR3 comprises 14 residues.

This sequence joins TRBV4-3 and TRBJ2-7, with 8 bases lining up with TRBD2. The germline gives CDR1 LGHNA, CDR2 YSLEER. The CDR3 runs 16 residues. V shed 0 bases and J 0 bases; nucleotides not matched to a gene: 4. The DNA of the CDR3 is TGCGCCAGCAGCCAAGATATAGGGACTAGCTCCTACGAGCAGTACTTC. Protein: CASSQDIGTSSYEQYF.

This chain links TRBV7-9 with TRBJ2-1, with 10 bases that match TRBD2. J gave up 10 bases and V 1 base, and 7 bases lay outside the gene matches. Looked up from germline, CDR1 is SEHNR and CDR2 is FQNEAQ (reference sequence). This CDR3 is built from 15 residues. CDR3 nucleotide sequence: TGTGCCAGCAGCTTAGTTGGACTAGCGGTACGGGAGCAGTTCTTC. This gives the protein CASSLVGLAVREQFF.

This clonotype has just a few counts. The J gene is TRBJ2-5, the V gene TRBV6-5; no firm D call. In germline, CDR1 is MNHEY, CDR2 SVGAGI. The CDR3 has 13 amino acids. V was shortened by 5 bases and J by 0 bases, with 7 bases between the two germline ends. CDR3 coding DNA: TGTGCCAGCAGTACCGACTACCAAGAGACCCAGTACTTC. This encodes CASSTDYQETQYF.

This clonotype was observed at least ten times. The rearrangement joins TRBV5-1 to TRBJ2-7; possibly TRBD1 for D (5 bases). Germline values: CDR1 SGHRS, CDR2 YFSETQ. CDR3 size: 12 residues. V gave up 7 bases and J gave up 1 base, with 9 bases separating them. In DNA form, the CDR3 reads TGCGCCAGCGGAGACAGTTCCTACGAGCAGTACTTC. Protein: CASGDSSYEQYF.

The chain carries TRBV5-4 and TRBJ2-4; 9 nucleotides line up with TRBD2. The assigned J gene may be wrong: the sequence end matches TRBJ2-7 better. There are 13 residues in the CDR3. Germline-derived CDR1 and CDR2 are SGHNT and YYREEE (reference sequence). In DNA form, the CDR3 reads TGTGCCACCAAGCGGGGGGACTCCTACGAGCAGTACTTC. This sequence encodes CATKRGDSYEQYF.

The chain combines TRBV5-1 with TRBJ2-7, with 8 nucleotides matching TRBD1. Losses at the gene ends were 4 bases for V and 4 bases for J; bases not matched to a gene: 7. Germline V CDR1 and CDR2: SGHRS, YFSETQ. There are 14 residues in the CDR3. CDR3 in amino acids: CASSKDRDRYEQYF. The CDR3 DNA reads TGCGCCAGCAGCAAGGACAGGGATAGATACGAGCAGTACTTC.